Below are 16 T cell receptor beta chains sequenced from a single sample in a study of early T cells in non-severe SARS-CoV-2 infection. TCRdb itself ran the 5' RACE reads through MiXCR, one entry per CDR3 protein. The data hold 100,000 to 120,000 distinct CDR3 sequences, with about 12% observed a single time. The sample taken for sequencing was whole blood. The receptors derive from an adult who was a healthcare worker with PCR-confirmed SARS-CoV-2 infection or an uninfected control (not recorded which).

J is TRBJ2-1 and V is TRBV3-1; D unresolved. The CDR3 contains 12 residues. CDR1 LGHDT and CDR2 YNNKEL come from the germline V gene (reference sequence). V was cut by 3 bases and J by 9 bases, with 9 bases left in between. The CDR3 DNA is TGTGCCAGCAGCCACACGACGGTTGAGCAGTTCTTC. This gives the protein CASSHTTVEQFF.

Ten or more counts support this clonotype. The CDR3: CASSLVGVDSYEQYF. In DNA form, the CDR3 reads TGTGCCAGCAGTTTAGTAGGGGTTGACTCCTACGAGCAGTACTTC. The V call is TRBV12-3 or TRBV12-4, the J call TRBJ2-7; TRBD1 might be the D (5 bases). The CDR3 contains 15 residues. V lost 1 base, J lost 0 bases, and 10 bases lay in between.

This clonotype was picked up many times. The J gene is TRBJ2-7, the V gene TRBV9; 10 bases align to TRBD2. The CDR3 length is 15 residues. The V segment lost 0 bases and the J segment 3 bases; nucleotides outside the gene matches: 3. Germline assignment: CDR1 SGDLS and CDR2 YYNGEE. The CDR3: CASSVGPSGSYEQYF. In nucleotides, the CDR3 is TGTGCCAGCAGCGTAGGTCCTAGCGGGAGCTACGAGCAGTACTTC.

This clonotype occurred a few times. The chain joins TRBV10-3 to TRBJ2-1; D possibly corresponds to TRBD2 (7 bases). Germline V lookup: CDR1 ENHRY, CDR2 SYGVKD. The CDR3 has 14 residues. Trimming removed 0 bases from V and 9 bases from J, with 12 bases in between. CDR3 sequence reads: CAISESGGRSEQFF. The CDR3, as DNA: TGTGCCATCAGTGAGTCGGGGGGGCGAAGTGAGCAGTTCTTC.

In this sample, this clonotype turned up many times. This rearrangement joins TRBV11-2 to TRBJ2-1; TRBD2 matches 14 bases. Trimming cost V 5 bases and J 0 bases; bases outside gene matches: 6. CDR3 length equals 18 residues. Germline loops: CDR1 SGHAT, CDR2 FQNNGV. The CDR3 sequence is CASSRGLAGASSYNEQFF. CDR3 sequence (DNA): TGTGCCAGCAGCCGGGGACTAGCGGGGGCCAGCTCCTACAATGAGCAGTTCTTC.

This clonotype was counted only a few times. This rearrangement joins TRBV29-1 to TRBJ1-1, with D perhaps matching TRBD1 (6 bases). Trimming removed 7 bases from V and 5 bases from J, with 17 bases in between. This CDR3 region has 13 residues. Germline V CDR1 and CDR2: SQVTM, ANQGSEA. CDR3 in DNA: TGCAGCGCCTCTGCGGGGGCTAGAACTGAAGCTTTCTTT. Encoded protein: CSASAGARTEAFF. Complete variable domain (other parts from reference TRBV29-1 and TRBJ1-1): SAVISQKPSRDICQRGTSLTIQCQVDSQVTMMFWYRQQPGQSLTLIATANQGSEATYESGFVIDKFPISRPNLTFSTLTVSNMSPEDSSIYLCSASAGARTEAFFGQGTRLTVV.

The chain has TRBV7-6 and TRBJ2-7; D is possibly TRBD1 or TRBD2 (5 bases each). Germline-derived CDR1 and CDR2 are SGHVS and FNYEAQ. CDR3 length equals 15 residues. V was pared by 1 base and J by 4 bases, with 14 bases between. This chain's CDR3 is CASSLVAAGAYEQYF. DNA of the CDR3: TGTGCCAGCAGCTTAGTAGCTGCCGGGGCATACGAGCAGTACTTC.

This clonotype was seen more than once but under ten times. The J gene is TRBJ2-5, the V gene TRBV5-6; TRBD1 might be the D (5 bases). The germline V gene encodes CDR1 SGHDT and CDR2 YYEEEE. Trimming shortened V by 2 bases and J by 1 base, and 9 bases separated the two germline ends. The CDR3 covers 14 residues. CDR3 sequence reads: CASSFGAVQETQYF. As DNA, the CDR3 is TGTGCCAGCAGCTTTGGGGCGGTCCAAGAGACCCAGTACTTC.

This clonotype was recorded many times. The chain couples TRBV11-2 to TRBJ2-4, with D perhaps TRBD2 (6 bases). V gave up 5 bases and J gave up 3 bases, with 14 bases separating them. Germline values: CDR1 SGHAT, CDR2 FQNNGV. The CDR3 runs 15 residues. In DNA, the CDR3 is TGTGCCAGCAGCCAGACCGGGGGAGTCAAAAACATTCAGTACTTC. Amino acid sequence: CASSQTGGVKNIQYF.

This clonotype was detected ten times or more. The chain couples TRBV20-1 to TRBJ1-1; D remains unclear. The germline V gene has CDR1 DFQATT and CDR2 SNEGSKA (reference sequence). The CDR3 spans 10 residues. V was pared by 4 bases and J by 3 bases, with 3 bases between. This CDR3 reads CSAIDTEAFF. The DNA of the CDR3 is TGCAGTGCTATTGACACTGAAGCTTTCTTT.

On this clonotype itself: A single base separates this from a much larger clone, so it may be a read error. V is TRBV5-5 and J is TRBJ1-5, with D maybe TRBD1 (5 bases). Per the germline V gene, CDR1 is SGHKS and CDR2 is YYEKEE (reference sequence). This CDR3 comprises 14 residues. CDR3 DNA sequence: TGTGCCAGCAGCTCAGGGCTCTTCAATCAGCCCCGGCATTTT. This codes for CASSSGLFNQPRHF.

This clonotype was seen repeatedly, ten times or more. This chain uses TRBV6-1 with TRBJ2-2; 7 positions agree with TRBD1. This CDR3 is built from 15 residues. Trimming at V came to 6 bases and at J to 2 bases, leaving 6 bases not matched to a gene. In germline, CDR1 is MNHNS, CDR2 SASEGT. The CDR3 DNA reads as TGTGCCAGCAGGGTCGGGACAGTTAACACCGGGGAGCTGTTTTTT. Amino acids: CASRVGTVNTGELFF.

V usage is TRBV20-1 and J usage is TRBJ2-1, with TRBD2 matching 11 bases. This CDR3 is 15 amino acids long. The V gene's germline CDR1 is DFQATT and CDR2 SNEGSKA (reference sequence). Losses at the gene ends were 6 bases for V and 7 bases for J; bases not matched to a gene: 11. The CDR3 region is CSAVSSGRLFNEQFF. Here the CDR3 DNA reads TGCAGTGCGGTGTCTAGCGGGAGGTTGTTTAATGAGCAGTTCTTC.

The table lists this clonotype with a few counts. The chain joins TRBV7-3 to TRBJ2-3; D is ambiguous. Trimming took 5 bases from V and 2 from J, leaving 23 bases between them. The germline V gene has CDR1 SGHTA and CDR2 FQGTGA. CDR3 length: 18 residues. This chain's CDR3 is CASSRESLTPTTTDTQYF. CDR3 DNA: TGTGCCAGCAGCCGCGAGAGCCTAACTCCTACAACCACAGATACGCAGTATTTT.

This clonotype was counted many times. The rearrangement uses TRBV20-1 and TRBJ1-4; no reliable D call. Germline V gives CDR1 DFQATT, CDR2 SNEGSKA (reference sequence). Trimming pared 0 bases from V and 3 bases from J, leaving 11 bases between. CDR3 length: 15 residues. The CDR3 protein is CSARDLRESNEKLFF. The CDR3 DNA follows: TGCAGTGCTAGAGATCTCCGGGAGTCTAATGAAAAACTGTTTTTT.

This clonotype was counted between two and nine times. The rearrangement links TRBV11-3 to TRBJ1-2, with 9 bases lining up with TRBD1. Germline V lookup: CDR1 SGHNT, CDR2 YENEEA. The CDR3 runs to 15 residues. V lost 3 bases to trimming and J lost 6 bases; unmatched junction nucleotides: 8. The CDR3 nucleotides read TGTGCCAGCAGCTTTCCCGGGACAGGGAGGGATGGCTACACCTTC. This encodes CASSFPGTGRDGYTF.